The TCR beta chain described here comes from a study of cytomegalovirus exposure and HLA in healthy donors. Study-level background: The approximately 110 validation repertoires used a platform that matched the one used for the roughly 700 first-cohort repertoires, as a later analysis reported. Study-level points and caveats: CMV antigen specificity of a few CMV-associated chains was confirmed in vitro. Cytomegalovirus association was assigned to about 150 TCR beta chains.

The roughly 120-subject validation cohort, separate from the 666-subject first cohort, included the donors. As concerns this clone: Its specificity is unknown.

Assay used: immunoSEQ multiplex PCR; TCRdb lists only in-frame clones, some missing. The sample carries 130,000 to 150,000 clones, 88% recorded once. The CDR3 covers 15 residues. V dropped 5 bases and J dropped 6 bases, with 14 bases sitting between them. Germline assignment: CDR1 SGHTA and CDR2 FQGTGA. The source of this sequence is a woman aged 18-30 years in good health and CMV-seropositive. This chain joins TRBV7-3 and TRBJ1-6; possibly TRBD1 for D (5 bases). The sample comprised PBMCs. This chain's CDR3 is CASSIRGGSNSPLHF. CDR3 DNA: TGTGCCAGCAGCATACGGGGGGGTAGTAATTCACCCCTCCACTTT.